Below are 15 T cell receptor beta chains sequenced from a single sample in a study of response to subunit inactivated influenza vaccine. TCRdb passed the RT-PCR reads through MiXCR, listing each CDR3 protein once. This table holds 750,000 to 850,000 distinct CDR3 sequences, about a fifth found once. The source was PBMCs from blood, collected about 5 days after vaccination. The receptor source for this set is a man over 45 who received an inactivated influenza vaccine.

The chain employs TRBV4-3 and TRBJ2-1; tentatively, D is TRBD1 (5 bases). V lost 0 bases and J 7 bases, leaving 13 bases between the germline ends. Germline assignment: CDR1 LGHNA and CDR2 YSLEER. CDR3 length equals 15 residues. CDR3 residues: CASSQDPLPGNEQFF. DNA of the CDR3: TGCGCCAGCAGCCAAGATCCCCTCCCAGGGAATGAGCAGTTCTTC.

This rearrangement joins TRBV29-1 to TRBJ2-7, with 9 bases matching TRBD2. The germline V gene has CDR1 SQVTM and CDR2 ANQGSEA. CDR3 length equals 12 residues. Trimming at V came to 7 bases and at J to 3 bases, leaving 4 bases not matched to a gene. This CDR3 reads CSATREGYEQYF. In nucleotides, the CDR3 is TGCAGCGCAACGCGGGAGGGCTACGAGCAGTACTTC.

This clonotype was observed a few times. The CDR3 DNA follows: TGTGCCAGCAGCCGAACTAGCGGGGGGCCTCAGGAGACCCAGTACTTC. Translating gives CASSRTSGGPQETQYF. The J gene is TRBJ2-5, the V gene TRBV6-2 or TRBV6-3; 12 positions agree with TRBD2. CDR1 and CDR2 (germline): MNHEY, SVGEGT. The CDR3 loop spans 16 amino acids. The V gene end was trimmed by 6 bases and the J gene end by 5 bases; junction bases not matched to a gene: 10.

This clonotype was recorded a few times. The V gene is TRBV20-1, the J gene TRBJ1-2, with D uncertain. The V gene's germline CDR1 is DFQATT and CDR2 SNEGSKA (reference sequence). CDR3 length: 14 residues. V gave up 2 bases and J gave up 4 bases, with 14 bases separating them. The CDR3 reads CSARLVRPSYGYTF. The DNA for the CDR3 is TGCAGTGCTAGACTGGTGCGGCCCTCCTATGGCTACACCTTC.

This clonotype was observed a few times. The V gene is TRBV20-1, the J gene TRBJ2-3; 10 positions match TRBD2. The J segment lost 2 bases and the V segment lost 2 bases, leaving 7 bases of the junction unmatched. CDR3 size: 16 residues. CDR1 is DFQATT and CDR2 is SNEGSKA in the germline V gene (reference sequence). The CDR3 nucleotides are TGCAGTGCTAGAAGGAGAACTAGCGGGAACACAGATACGCAGTATTTT. Translating it yields CSARRRTSGNTDTQYF.

This clonotype has a handful of counts. The chain uses TRBV12-3 or TRBV12-4 and TRBJ1-2, with unresolved D. Trimming removed 5 bases at V and 4 bases at J, with 11 bases between. This CDR3 has 13 amino acids. In DNA, the CDR3 is TGTGCCAGCAGTGGCAGGATATCCTATGGCTACACCTTC. Amino acids: CASSGRISYGYTF.

In its sample, this clonotype was seen a few times. V gene TRBV7-8 combines with J gene TRBJ2-1, with 9 bases aligning to TRBD2. The CDR3 loop spans 16 amino acids. The V and J ends lost 0 bases and 6 bases, in that order; junction bases with no gene match: 6. CDR1 SGHVS and CDR2 FQNEAQ come from the germline V gene. Here the CDR3 DNA reads TGTGCCAGCAGCTTAGCGGCCCTAGCGGGGATCAATGAGCAGTTCTTC. It codes for CASSLAALAGINEQFF.

The chain employs TRBV11-2 and TRBJ2-2; maybe TRBD2 (5 bases). Germline V lookup: CDR1 SGHAT, CDR2 FQNNGV. The CDR3 consists of 16 residues. Trimming removed 5 bases at V and 1 base at J, with 14 bases between. CDR3 bases: TGTGCCAGCAGCCAGGCCCCCCGGGGGAACACCGGGGAGCTGTTTTTT. It yields the protein CASSQAPRGNTGELFF.

This clonotype was counted a few times. V is TRBV27 and J is TRBJ2-7; a possible D gene is TRBD1 (6 bases). This CDR3 spans 14 amino acids. V shed 3 bases and J shed 6 bases, with 15 bases lying between them. The germline CDR1 and CDR2 sequences are MNHEY and SMNVEV (reference sequence). The CDR3 region has the DNA TGTGCCAGCAGTTTTCGGATACAGGGCGGCGAGCAGTACTTC. This encodes CASSFRIQGGEQYF.

Points on this clonotype: One base away lies a much larger clone, so this may be a sequencing read error. The chain joins TRBV6-1 to TRBJ2-7; D remains unclear. Germline V gene data show CDR1 as MNHNS and CDR2 as SASEGT. This CDR3 comprises 12 residues. The CDR3: CASSDSTYEQSF. The CDR3 DNA reads as TGTGCCAGCAGTGATTCTACCTACGAGCAGTCCTTC.

V usage is TRBV5-1 and J usage is TRBJ2-5, with D perhaps TRBD1 or TRBD2 (5 bases each). The CDR3 runs to 18 residues. Per the germline V gene, CDR1 is SGHRS and CDR2 is YFSETQ. V gave up 1 base and J gave up 0 bases, with 19 bases separating them. DNA of the CDR3: TGCGCCAGCAGCTTGTTGGGACGTGTAAACGACCACCAAGAGACCCAGTACTTC. This translates into CASSLLGRVNDHQETQYF. The full variable domain, in which reference TRBV5-1 and TRBJ2-5 provide the parts outside the CDR3, is KAGVTQTPRYLIKTRGQQVTLSCSPISGHRSVSWYQQTPGQGLQFLFEYFSETQRNKGNFPGRFSGRQFSNSRSEMNVSTLELGDSALYLCASSLLGRVNDHQETQYFGPGTRLLVL.

The genes are TRBV12-3 or TRBV12-4 and TRBJ2-1; 9 nucleotides match TRBD2. The junction had 6 bases not matched to a gene; V was cut back by 2 bases and J by 7 bases. The CDR3 runs 15 residues. The CDR3 sequence: CASSLSSGSRNEQFF. In DNA form, the CDR3 reads TGTGCCAGCAGTTTAAGTAGCGGGAGTAGGAATGAGCAGTTCTTC.

The rearrangement uses TRBV5-5 and TRBJ2-4; D unresolved. There are 14 residues in the CDR3. Germline lookup yields CDR1 SGHKS and CDR2 YYEKEE (reference sequence). The germline V and J ends were trimmed by 0 bases and 6 bases, with 10 bases remaining between them. The CDR3 DNA reads TGTGCCAGCAGCTTGGCCTACATAGGAAACATTCAGTACTTC. This sequence encodes CASSLAYIGNIQYF. Looking up the rest from reference TRBV5-5 and TRBJ2-4 gives the full variable domain: DAGVTQSPTHLIKTRGQQVTLRCSPISGHKSVSWYQQVLGQGPQFIFQYYEKEERGRGNFPDRFSARQFPNYSSELNVNALLLGDSALYLCASSLAYIGNIQYFGAGTRLSVL.

This rearrangement joins TRBV6-5 to TRBJ2-7, with D perhaps matching TRBD1 (7 bases). Germline lookup yields CDR1 MNHEY and CDR2 SVGAGI. V gave up 0 bases and J gave up 3 bases, with 15 bases separating them. The CDR3 is 16 amino acids. CDR3 bases: TGTGCCAGCAGTTACTCGAGTCAGGGGGGTTACTACGAGCAGTACTTC. Protein sequence: CASSYSSQGGYYEQYF.

This clonotype was picked up many times. The chain uses TRBV12-3 or TRBV12-4 and TRBJ2-7, with D uncertain. Trimming removed 9 bases from V and 3 bases from J, with 12 bases in between. The CDR3 spans 12 residues. CDR3 in DNA: TGTGCCAGTGGTGGTCTTTTCTACGAGCAGTACTTC. Amino acid sequence: CASGGLFYEQYF.